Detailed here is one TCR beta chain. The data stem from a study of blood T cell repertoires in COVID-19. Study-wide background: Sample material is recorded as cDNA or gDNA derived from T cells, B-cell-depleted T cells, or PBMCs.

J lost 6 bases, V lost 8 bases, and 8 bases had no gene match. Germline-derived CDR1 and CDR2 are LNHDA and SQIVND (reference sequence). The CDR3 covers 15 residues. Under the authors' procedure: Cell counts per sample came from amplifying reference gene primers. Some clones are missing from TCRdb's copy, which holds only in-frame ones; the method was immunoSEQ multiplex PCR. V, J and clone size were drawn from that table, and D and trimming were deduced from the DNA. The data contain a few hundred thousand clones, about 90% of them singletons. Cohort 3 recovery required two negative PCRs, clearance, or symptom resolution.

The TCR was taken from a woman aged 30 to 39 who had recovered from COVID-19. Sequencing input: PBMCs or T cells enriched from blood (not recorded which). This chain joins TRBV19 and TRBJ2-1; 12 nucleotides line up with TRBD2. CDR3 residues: CASARTSGIANEQFF. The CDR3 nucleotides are TGTGCCAGTGCCAGGACTAGCGGGATCGCCAATGAGCAGTTCTTC.